The subject of this entry is one T cell receptor (beta chain). Ages ranged from roughly 18 to 95 years, with residence in about 23 US areas. Each participant's cohort was designated according to participant-reported clinical history. Someone with COVID-19 had been met by exposed participants within 2 weeks before study entry. The sample comes from a study of blood T cell repertoires in COVID-19. CDR1 is SGDLS and CDR2 is YYNGEE in the germline V gene. The CDR3 spans 13 residues. Trimming took 7 bases from V and 4 from J, leaving 15 bases between them. Source study methods: Reference gene primers were amplified, and this amplification served to estimate nucleated cell counts. Clones were sequenced by immunoSEQ multiplex PCR, and TCRdb holds only the in-frame ones, with some missing. D and trimming were read from the DNA, whereas the V and J calls and clone size are those reported in that table. Here the sample spans approximately 150,000 clones, about nine tenths being singletons.

The chain employs TRBV9 and TRBJ2-7, with D possibly TRBD1 on 6 matching bases. The sequence was obtained from a woman between 40 and 55 years old who had been exposed to COVID-19. The material sequenced was PBMCs or T cells enriched from blood (not recorded which). Written as DNA, the CDR3 is TGTGCCAGCTCGGGCCCCCAGGGGTACGAGCAGTACTTC. It encodes CASSGPQGYEQYF.